The next 21 T cell receptor beta chains were all read from a single sample in a study of shared clonotypes between healthy human individuals (dated by TCRdb to 2018 to 2021). Preparation of the library involved the immunoSEQ multiplex PCR assay. Not all clones reach the TCRdb copy of this immuneACCESS table, which keeps in-frame sequences only. Checked studies attribute under half of the gap to unresolved V genes and leave the rest unexplained. This sample comprises some 2.4 million clones, over 85% of them detected only once. 0.36% of the sample is taken by the ten largest. What was sequenced was naive CD4+ T cells from PBMCs. The sample's cell subset or site, from its label and the paper: CD45RA+ positively selected. The source is a man aged 18 to 30 in good health. Some clones in this sample may be carry-over from other donors' samples.

The CDR3 region is CASSLETRVSEQYF. CDR3 nucleotides: TGTGCCAGCAGCTTAGAAACGAGGGTAAGCGAGCAGTACTTC. The rearrangement uses TRBV7-2 and TRBJ2-7; weak D call: TRBD2 (5 bases). Looked up from germline, CDR1 is SGHTA and CDR2 is FQGNSA. V was trimmed by 1 base and J by 6 bases, leaving 13 bases between them. The CDR3 length is 14 residues. The whole variable domain, remainder taken from reference TRBV7-2 and TRBJ2-7, is GAGVSQSPSNKVTEKGKDVELRCDPISGHTALYWYRQSLGQGLEFLIYFQGNSAPDKSGLPSDRFSAERTGGSVSTLTIQRTQQEDSAVYLCASSLETRVSEQYFGPGTRLTVT.

The V and J genes are TRBV10-3 and TRBJ2-3; 7 positions match TRBD1. CDR1 is ENHRY and CDR2 is SYGVKD in the germline V gene. Trimming at V came to 4 bases and at J to 5 bases, leaving 9 bases not matched to a gene. CDR3 length: 15 residues. The CDR3 here is CAISGSRGSGDTQYF. CDR3 nucleotides: TGTGCCATCAGTGGAAGCAGGGGGTCCGGAGATACGCAGTATTTT.

The genes are TRBV27 and TRBJ1-5, with D perhaps TRBD1 (5 bases). Trimming took off 4 bases at V and 1 base at J, with 8 bases between the two ends. The CDR3 has 14 residues. Germline V CDR1 and CDR2: MNHEY, SMNVEV (reference sequence). This chain's CDR3 is CASSSYRSNQPQHF. The CDR3 coding sequence is TGTGCCAGCAGTTCGTACAGGAGCAATCAGCCCCAGCATTTT.

The gene calls are TRBV7-3 and TRBJ2-3, with D perhaps TRBD2 (5 bases). V lost 5 bases, J lost 2 bases, and 5 bases lay in between. Germline V gene sequence: CDR1 SGHTA, CDR2 FQGTGA. CDR3 size: 12 residues. This CDR3 is CASSRDTDTQYF. CDR3 nucleotide sequence: TGTGCCAGCAGCCGGGACACAGATACGCAGTATTTT.

The chain joins TRBV7-9 to TRBJ2-7; 8 bases line up with TRBD1. This CDR3 contains 17 residues. With V trimmed by 4 bases and J by 7 bases, 18 bases remained unmatched. Looked up from germline, CDR1 is SEHNR and CDR2 is FQNEAQ (reference sequence). CDR3 bases: TGTGCCAGCAGCTCCCGGCACACAGGGGGAAGGACGCTTGAGCAGTACTTC. It translates to CASSSRHTGGRTLEQYF. Full variable domain (rest looked up from reference TRBV7-9 and TRBJ2-7): DTGVSQNPRHKITKRGQNVTFRCDPISEHNRLYWYRQTLGQGPEFLTYFQNEAQLEKSRLLSDRFSAERPKGSFSTLEIQRTEQGDSAMYLCASSSRHTGGRTLEQYFGPGTRLTVT.

The CDR3 DNA reads TGTGCCAGCAGCTTAATTCGCGGGAGCTCCTACAATGAGCAGTTCTTC. Translating gives CASSLIRGSSYNEQFF. The V call is TRBV11-2, the J call TRBJ2-1; TRBD2 agrees at 7 bases. CDR1 SGHAT and CDR2 FQNNGV come from the germline V gene. V shed 2 bases, J shed 0 bases, and the junction held 4 bases outside the gene matches. The CDR3 is 16 amino acids.

The genes are TRBV7-9 and TRBJ1-5; the D is unclear. Germline V gives CDR1 SEHNR, CDR2 FQNEAQ (reference sequence). The CDR3 loop spans 17 amino acids. Trimming stripped 4 bases from V and 0 bases from J, with 16 bases between. Here the CDR3 reads CASSSTLEGFSNQPQHF. The CDR3 nucleotides read TGTGCCAGCAGCTCTACTTTAGAGGGATTTAGCAATCAGCCCCAGCATTTT.

Remarks on this clone: Other DNA sequences within the sample encode an identical CDR3. The chain links TRBV5-1 to TRBJ2-2, with D hard to call. CDR3 size: 15 residues. The germline V gene encodes CDR1 SGHRS and CDR2 YFSETQ. Trimming took 1 base from V and 3 from J, leaving 10 bases between them. The CDR3 region is CASSLLASDTGELFF. For the CDR3, the DNA is TGCGCCAGCAGCTTGTTGGCGTCGGACACCGGGGAGCTGTTTTTT.

The CDR3 nucleotides read TGTGCCAGCAGCACCTTCCGGGACAGGACCTACGAGCAGTACTTC. Translated: CASSTFRDRTYEQYF. The chain has TRBV11-2 and TRBJ2-7, with 8 nucleotides matching TRBD1. Germline CDR1 reads SGHAT; CDR2 reads FQNNGV. The CDR3 consists of 15 residues. V lost 5 bases, J lost 2 bases, and 8 bases stayed unmatched. Combining the CDR3 with reference TRBV11-2 and TRBJ2-7 gives the whole variable domain EAGVAQSPRYKIIEKRQSVAFWCNPISGHATLYWYQQILGQGPKLLIQFQNNGVVDDSQLPKDRFSAERLKGVDSTLKIQPAKLEDSAVYLCASSTFRDRTYEQYFGPGTRLTVT.

The V and J genes are TRBV5-1 and TRBJ2-7; D remains ambiguous. CDR1 SGHRS and CDR2 YFSETQ come from the germline V gene. The CDR3 contains 14 residues. Trimming took 2 bases from V and 0 from J, leaving 9 bases between them. CDR3 DNA sequence: TGCGCCAGCAGCTTTATGTCAGCCTCCTACGAGCAGTACTTC. Translating gives CASSFMSASYEQYF.

The sample holds a few counts of this clone. V is TRBV7-6 and J is TRBJ1-1; 7 positions agree with TRBD1. From germline, CDR1 is SGHVS and CDR2 FNYEAQ. V shed 5 bases and J 4 bases; nucleotides not matched to a gene: 7. The length of the CDR3 is 14 residues. In DNA, the CDR3 is TGTGCCAGCAGCCCGCGACAGGGCGGCACTGAAGCTTTCTTT. It is translated as CASSPRQGGTEAFF.

This rearrangement joins TRBV5-6 to TRBJ1-2; a weak D match, TRBD1 (5 bases). This CDR3 region has 14 residues. Germline lookup yields CDR1 SGHDT and CDR2 YYEEEE. Trimming cost V 0 bases and J 5 bases, with 11 bases left between them. The DNA of the CDR3 is TGTGCCAGCAGCTTGGGCGGGACGGAATATGGCTACACCTTC. Its protein product is CASSLGGTEYGYTF.

This clone was seen only once. This chain uses TRBV9 with TRBJ2-5; a weak D match, TRBD2 (6 bases). The CDR3 length is 13 residues. CDR1 and CDR2 from the germline V gene are SGDLS and YYNGEE. V lost 5 bases and J lost 3, with 11 bases in between. This CDR3 is CASSPGTEETQYF. The CDR3 bases are TGTGCCAGCAGTCCCGGGACTGAAGAGACCCAGTACTTC.

This chain connects TRBV6-1 to TRBJ2-7; 8 bases align to TRBD1. The CDR3 totals 14 residues. After removal of 4 bases from V and 5 bases from J, the junction contained 7 bases not matched to a gene. CDR1 and CDR2 from the germline V gene are MNHNS and SASEGT. This chain's CDR3 is CASSGPTGVHEQYF. Written as DNA, the CDR3 is TGTGCCAGCAGTGGGCCGACAGGGGTTCACGAGCAGTACTTC.

On this clone itself: The sample holds other DNA sequences that translate to the same CDR3. This chain uses TRBV2 with TRBJ1-1, with no clear D. Germline V gene sequence: CDR1 SNHLY, CDR2 FYNNEI. V lost 6 bases and J 3 bases, leaving 8 bases between the germline ends. This CDR3 spans 12 amino acids. CDR3 DNA: TGTGCCAGCAGGGGATTGGACACTGAAGCTTTCTTT. Its translation: CASRGLDTEAFF.

The chain has TRBV5-1 and TRBJ2-1; 10 nucleotides agree with TRBD2. V was clipped by 1 base and J by 12 bases; unmatched bases: 10. The CDR3 totals 15 residues. Germline CDR1 and CDR2: SGHRS and YFSETQ. The CDR3: CASSLTSGNGPRQFF. CDR3 nucleotide sequence: TGCGCCAGCAGCTTGACTAGCGGGAATGGCCCCCGGCAGTTCTTC.

This clone has just one count. This chain joins TRBV5-6 and TRBJ1-5, with D unresolved. CDR3 length equals 14 residues. Germline V gene lookup returns CDR1 SGHDT and CDR2 YYEEEE. The V end was cut by 1 base, the J end by 1 base, with 6 bases between. CDR3 sequence: CASSLRWSNQPQHF. The DNA for the CDR3 is TGTGCCAGCAGCTTGAGGTGGAGCAATCAGCCCCAGCATTTT.

The chain employs TRBV18 and TRBJ2-1; tentative D call: TRBD1 (6 bases). Germline V gene data show CDR1 as KGHSH and CDR2 as LQKENI. CDR3 size: 14 residues. Trimming removed 5 bases from V and 8 bases from J, with 16 bases in between. CDR3: CASSRGRGVYEQFF. The CDR3 nucleotides are TGTGCCAGCTCAAGAGGCAGGGGAGTCTATGAGCAGTTCTTC.

The chain joins TRBV2 to TRBJ1-4, with 7 bases lining up with TRBD1. The V gene's germline CDR1 is SNHLY and CDR2 FYNNEI. This CDR3 has 15 residues. V gave up 6 bases and J gave up 5 bases; unmatched junction bases: 9. The chain's CDR3 is CASRPQGGSNEKLFF. CDR3 in DNA: TGTGCCAGCAGGCCTCAGGGGGGATCGAATGAAAAACTGTTTTTT. Complete variable domain (other parts from reference TRBV2 and TRBJ1-4): EPEVTQTPSHQVTQMGQEVILRCVPISNHLYFYWYRQILGQKVEFLVSFYNNEISEKSEIFDDQFSVERPDGSNFTLKIRSTKLEDSAMYFCASRPQGGSNEKLFFGSGTQLSVL.

J is TRBJ2-2 and V is TRBV7-2; D gene ambiguous. From germline, CDR1 is SGHTA and CDR2 FQGNSA. This CDR3 is built from 14 residues. V was shortened by 5 bases and J by 3 bases, with 10 bases between the two germline ends. The CDR3 nucleotides read TGTGCCAGCAGCCCAGGAAGGGACACCGGGGAGCTGTTTTTT. As protein: CASSPGRDTGELFF. Combining the CDR3 with reference TRBV7-2 and TRBJ2-2 gives the whole variable domain GAGVSQSPSNKVTEKGKDVELRCDPISGHTALYWYRQSLGQGLEFLIYFQGNSAPDKSGLPSDRFSAERTGGSVSTLTIQRTQQEDSAVYLCASSPGRDTGELFFGEGSRLTVL.

The chain employs TRBV5-1 and TRBJ2-1; TRBD2 aligns across 7 bases. The CDR3 is 16 amino acids. The J segment lost 5 bases and the V segment lost 1 base, leaving 9 bases of the junction unmatched. In germline, CDR1 is SGHRS, CDR2 YFSETQ. The CDR3 sequence is CASSLLPAGQDNEQFF. In DNA form, the CDR3 reads TGCGCCAGCAGCTTGCTACCAGCGGGGCAGGACAATGAGCAGTTCTTC.